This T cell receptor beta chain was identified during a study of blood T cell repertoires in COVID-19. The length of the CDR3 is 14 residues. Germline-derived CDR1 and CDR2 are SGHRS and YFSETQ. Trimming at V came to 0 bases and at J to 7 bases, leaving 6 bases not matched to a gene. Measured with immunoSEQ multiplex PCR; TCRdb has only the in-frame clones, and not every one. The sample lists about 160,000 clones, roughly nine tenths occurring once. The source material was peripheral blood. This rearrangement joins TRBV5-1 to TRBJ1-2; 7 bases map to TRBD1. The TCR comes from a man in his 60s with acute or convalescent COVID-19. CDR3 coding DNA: TGCGCCAGCAGCTTGGACAGGGGAACCTCTGGCTACACCTTC. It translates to CASSLDRGTSGYTF.